This T cell receptor beta chain was captured in a study of blood T cell repertoires in COVID-19. Across the whole study: There were acute and convalescent COVID-19 samples, and they came from the United States, Italy and Spain. PBMCs, B-cell-depleted T cells, or T cells were the source of the cDNA or gDNA that made up the material.

Source study methods: Estimation of nucleated cell counts was performed using reference gene primer amplification. Some clones are missing from TCRdb's copy, which holds only in-frame ones; the method was immunoSEQ multiplex PCR. From that table come the V and J calls and clone size; the DNA was used to work out D and trimming. Seen here are roughly 100,000 clones, over 70% observed once, and the top ten hold over 12%. What was sequenced was peripheral blood. This clonotype was obtained from a man between 45 and 60 years old with acute or convalescent COVID-19.

The CDR3 region has the DNA TGTGCCACCAGTTCGAGCCCCTCTGAGAGGGAGCAGTACTTC. It translates to CATSSSPSEREQYF. V usage is TRBV24-1 and J usage is TRBJ2-7; no firm D call. CDR3 length: 14 amino acids. V was trimmed by 6 bases and J by 7 bases, leaving 18 bases between them. Per germline, CDR1 KGHDR and CDR2 SFDVKD.